A single sample gave rise to the 9 T cell receptor beta chains below, sequenced in a study of CD8+ T cells in alopecia areata. Treatment noted: oral pan-JAK inhibitor, 5-10 mg twice daily. The authors extracted RNA and reverse transcribed it into cDNA as the sequencing template. Assay: immunoSEQ multiplex PCR; the TCRdb copy retains only in-frame clones and omits some. The table shows roughly 250,000 clones, with about 60% occurring only once. The source material was CD4+ T cells sorted from blood, sampled around week 53, from a patient treated with tofacitinib. These receptors all stem from a human donor with alopecia areata.

The rearrangement links TRBV29-1 to TRBJ2-7; tentative D call: TRBD2 (5 bases). Trimming removed 1 base at V and 2 bases at J, with 12 bases between. The CDR3 is 14 residues long. Germline-derived CDR1 and CDR2 are SQVTM and ANQGSEA. The CDR3 DNA follows: TGCAGCGTTGAAGGTCTGGACGGGACCTACGAGCAGTACTTC. It codes for CSVEGLDGTYEQYF.

The chain combines TRBV4-2 with TRBJ2-2, with a possible D match to TRBD2 (5 bases). CDR3 length equals 14 residues. Germline CDR1 LGHNA, CDR2 YNFKEQ. V gave up 0 bases and J gave up 4 bases, with 6 bases separating them. The CDR3 nucleotides are TGTGCCAGCAGCCAAGACGGGGTCACCGGGGAGCTGTTTTTT. It yields the protein CASSQDGVTGELFF.

This clone was observed a few times. This chain links TRBV13 with TRBJ2-7, with D tentatively TRBD2 (5 bases). Trimming stripped 5 bases from V and 0 bases from J, with 11 bases between. This CDR3 region has 14 residues. Germline assignment: CDR1 PRHDT and CDR2 FYEKMQ (reference sequence). The CDR3 nucleotides read TGTGCCAGCAGCACTAGTGGGAACTCCTACGAGCAGTACTTC. This codes for CASSTSGNSYEQYF. The full variable domain, its missing parts supplied by reference TRBV13 and TRBJ2-7, is AAGVIQSPRHLIKEKRETATLKCYPIPRHDTVYWYQQGPGQDPQFLISFYEKMQSDKGSIPDRFSAQQFSDYHSELNMSSLELGDSALYFCASSTSGNSYEQYFGPGTRLTVT.

The chain employs TRBV27 and TRBJ2-2; TRBD2 is a possible D gene (5 bases). Germline V gene sequence: CDR1 MNHEY, CDR2 SMNVEV (reference sequence). Trimming stripped 5 bases from V and 3 bases from J, with 16 bases between. The CDR3 spans 16 residues. The CDR3, as DNA: TGTGCCAGCAGTAGGGAGACGCGATCCCACACCGGGGAGCTGTTTTTT. Translated: CASSRETRSHTGELFF.

Points on this clone: This sample also contains other DNA sequences that code for the same CDR3. V and J are TRBV7-9 and TRBJ2-7; no definite D call. Trimming stripped 6 bases from V and 2 bases from J, with 5 bases between. This CDR3 has 11 amino acids. CDR1 and CDR2 from the germline V gene are SEHNR and FQNEAQ (reference sequence). The CDR3: CASSSAYEQYF. The CDR3, as DNA: TGTGCCAGCAGTTCCGCCTACGAGCAGTACTTC.

In its sample, this clone was seen many times. This rearrangement joins TRBV19 to TRBJ1-6; D perhaps matches TRBD1 (6 bases). This CDR3 spans 15 amino acids. V was cut by 5 bases and J by 7 bases, with 15 bases left in between. Germline CDR1 is LNHDA and CDR2 is SQIVND (reference sequence). As DNA, the CDR3 is TGTGCCAGTAGTGTCCTTGGGGGGCTGAATTCACCCCTCCACTTT. Translation: CASSVLGGLNSPLHF.

This sequence joins TRBV4-3 and TRBJ2-7, with a weak D call TRBD1 (5 bases). This CDR3 is built from 16 residues. Germline V CDR1 and CDR2: LGHNA, YSLEER. Deletions cut 0 bases from V and 6 bases from J, with 18 bases between. CDR3 DNA sequence: TGCGCCAGCAGCCAAGATCTTGGGCAGGGCGGCATCGAGCAGTACTTC. Translation gives CASSQDLGQGGIEQYF.

CDR3 DNA: TGTGCCAGCAGCGTAGGGGACTCTGGGGCCAACGTCCTGACTTTC. Translating it yields CASSVGDSGANVLTF. The chain couples TRBV9 to TRBJ2-6; D uncertain. Per germline, CDR1 SGDLS and CDR2 YYNGEE. V gave up 0 bases and J gave up 0 bases, with 4 bases separating them. This CDR3 spans 15 amino acids.

The chain combines TRBV20-1 with TRBJ2-1; perhaps TRBD2 as D (5 bases). CDR3 size: 11 residues. CDR1 is DFQATT, CDR2 SNEGSKA, per germline (reference sequence). Trimming cost V 3 bases and J 8 bases, with 8 bases left between them. DNA of the CDR3: TGCAGTGCTAGCATCGGGGATGAGCAGTTCTTC. The encoded protein is CSASIGDEQFF.